These 21 T cell receptor beta chains originate from one sample sequenced in a study of blood T cells in healthy people across ages. For the second PCR, which ran for about 7 to 11 cycles, a sample-barcoded 5' primer and a J-beta primer mix were used. TCRdb itself ran the 5' RACE reads through MiXCR, one entry per CDR3 protein. The sample lists over 600,000 distinct CDR3 sequences; roughly three fifths were seen once. Sequenced input: blood. Every receptor here comes from a man aged 40-49 years in good health.

This clonotype was detected only a few times. The J gene is TRBJ2-7, the V gene TRBV7-6; TRBD1 matches 9 bases. Germline V lookup: CDR1 SGHVS, CDR2 FNYEAQ. V was clipped by 3 bases and J by 5 bases; unmatched bases: 2. This CDR3 comprises 13 residues. CDR3 loop: CASSLRTGDEQYF. The DNA for the CDR3 is TGTGCCAGCAGCTTGAGGACAGGGGACGAGCAGTACTTC.

This chain uses TRBV5-6 with TRBJ1-2; TRBD1 aligns across 7 bases. In germline, CDR1 is SGHDT, CDR2 YYEEEE. Trimming at V came to 4 bases and at J to 5 bases, leaving 23 bases not matched to a gene. This CDR3 spans 19 amino acids. The CDR3 nucleotides are TGTGCCAGCAGCCCCTCAGGGGGGTCGAGTATTGTGTTCGGATATGGCTACACCTTC. Residues: CASSPSGGSSIVFGYGYTF.

This chain joins TRBV4-2 and TRBJ1-1; D is undetermined. Trimming cost V 1 base and J 3 bases, with 6 bases left between them. The length of the CDR3 is 13 residues. The germline gives CDR1 LGHNA, CDR2 YNFKEQ. The DNA of the CDR3 is TGTGCCAGCAGCCAAGTTGTTGACACTGAAGCTTTCTTT. Translated: CASSQVVDTEAFF.

The V call is TRBV7-9, the J call TRBJ2-3, with D possibly TRBD1 on 5 matching bases. Trimming shortened V by 11 bases and J by 1 base, and 13 bases separated the two germline ends. The germline V gene has CDR1 SEHNR and CDR2 FQNEAQ (reference sequence). This CDR3 has 13 amino acids. The CDR3 protein is CAGAERRTDTQYF. The CDR3 DNA reads as TGTGCCGGGGCTGAGCGCCGCACAGATACGCAGTATTTT. The full variable domain, completed using reference TRBV7-9 and TRBJ2-3, is DTGVSQNPRHKITKRGQNVTFRCDPISEHNRLYWYRQTLGQGPEFLTYFQNEAQLEKSRLLSDRFSAERPKGSFSTLEIQRTEQGDSAMYLCAGAERRTDTQYFGPGTRLTVL.

Concerning this clonotype: The germline gene is not matched at one end of the junction; a read error may be the cause. V usage is TRBV20-1 and J usage is TRBJ2-7; TRBD2 agrees at 7 bases. The CDR3 is made up of 14 amino acids. Looked up from germline, CDR1 is DFQATT and CDR2 is SNEGSKA (reference sequence). CDR3 DNA sequence: TGCAGTGCCAGAGATCTGGGCGGACTAGGCACCCAGTACTTC. Amino acids: CSARDLGGLGTQYF.

The rearrangement links TRBV12-3 or TRBV12-4 to TRBJ2-7, with D possibly being TRBD2 (6 bases). Trimming removed 6 bases from V and 3 bases from J, with 18 bases in between. The CDR3 is 15 residues long. For the CDR3, the DNA is TGTGCCAGCAGCTCGTCCCCCCCGGGGGACTACGAGCAGTACTTC. Translating gives CASSSSPPGDYEQYF.

The chain recombines TRBV7-2 with TRBJ2-1; D unclear. From germline, CDR1 is SGHTA and CDR2 FQGNSA. V was shortened by 3 bases and J by 0 bases, with 12 bases between the two germline ends. The CDR3 is made up of 16 amino acids. The CDR3: CASSLALGSSYNEQFF. The CDR3 DNA reads as TGTGCCAGCAGCTTGGCACTGGGGTCCTCCTACAATGAGCAGTTCTTC.

The table lists this clonotype with a few counts. The V call is TRBV6-2 or TRBV6-3, the J call TRBJ2-5; TRBD2 aligns across 10 bases. The CDR3 loop spans 15 amino acids. CDR1 and CDR2 from the germline V gene are MNHEY and SVGEGT. J was trimmed by 1 base and V by 6 bases; bases with no gene match: 5. The CDR3 nucleotides read TGTGCCAGCAGCGGACTAGCGGTAATCCAAGAGACCCAGTACTTC. Amino acid sequence: CASSGLAVIQETQYF.

The genes are TRBV9 and TRBJ2-5; 12 bases align to TRBD1. The CDR3 runs to 16 residues. Germline CDR1 and CDR2: SGDLS and YYNGEE. V lost 3 bases and J lost 5; bases outside the gene matches: 8. The CDR3 nucleotides are TGTGCCAGCAGCGCCATGGGACAGGGGGCATGGGAGACCCAGTACTTC. Translating gives CASSAMGQGAWETQYF.

This chain links TRBV7-2 with TRBJ2-7; no clear D. Trimming stripped 1 base from V and 0 bases from J, with 7 bases between. The germline gives CDR1 SGHTA, CDR2 FQGNSA. The CDR3 spans 14 residues. This CDR3 reads CASSLDPASYEQYF. The DNA for the CDR3 is TGTGCCAGCAGCTTAGACCCCGCCTCCTACGAGCAGTACTTC.

V is TRBV28 and J is TRBJ2-3, with 8 nucleotides matching TRBD1. Germline lookup yields CDR1 MDHEN and CDR2 SYDVKM. Trimming cost V 6 bases and J 13 bases; bases outside gene matches: 18. CDR3 length: 15 residues. The CDR3 is CASSFGTGPRYGEYF. CDR3 coding DNA: TGTGCCAGCAGCTTCGGGACAGGACCGCGATACGGGGAGTATTTT.

This clonotype was observed a handful of times. A much bigger clone sits one base away, suggesting this may be a read error. The chain recombines TRBV7-9 with TRBJ2-1, with D tentatively TRBD1 or TRBD2 (5 bases each). The CDR3 is made up of 12 amino acids. CDR1 and CDR2 from the germline V gene are SEHNR and FQNEAQ (reference sequence). The CDR3 bases are TGTTCCAGCAGTCATTGGGGGAATGAGCAGTTCTTC. It yields the protein CSSSHWGNEQFF.

J is TRBJ1-6 and V is TRBV9; D gene uncertain. The CDR3 length is 16 residues. Looked up from germline, CDR1 is SGDLS and CDR2 is YYNGEE. With 3 bases removed from V and 7 bases from J, the gap between germline ends came to 17 bases. The CDR3 reads CASSGPSDTPNSPLHF. The CDR3 region has the DNA TGTGCCAGCAGCGGCCCGAGTGACACTCCGAATTCACCCCTCCACTTT.

V gene TRBV21-1 combines with J gene TRBJ2-7; TRBD2, as called in the table, went unchecked against the DNA. TRBV21-1 is tagged as a pseudogene. The CDR3 is made up of 17 amino acids. Written as DNA, the CDR3 is TGTGCCAGCAGCAACCCGACGGGACTAGCGGGATACTACGAGCAGTACTTC. This encodes CASSNPTGLAGYYEQYF.

The chain joins TRBV7-2 to TRBJ1-4; no reliable D call. In germline, CDR1 is SGHTA, CDR2 FQGNSA. The CDR3 spans 14 residues. Trimming left V 2 bases short and J 7 bases short, with 11 bases between. CDR3 DNA sequence: TGTGCCAGCAGCTTACGGCGGAGTGGTGAAAAACTGTTTTTT. Protein: CASSLRRSGEKLFF.

CDR3 sequence reads: CASSLGTSGRRDTQYF. Here the CDR3 DNA reads TGTGCCAGCAGTTTAGGGACTAGCGGCCGACGGGATACGCAGTATTTT. The V and J genes are TRBV27 and TRBJ2-3; 11 nucleotides line up with TRBD2. Per the germline V gene, CDR1 is MNHEY and CDR2 is SMNVEV (reference sequence). This CDR3 contains 16 residues. The ends lost 2 bases at V and 6 bases at J; junction bases unmatched: 7.

A single count supports this clonotype. CDR3 residues: CSARDQTGTAKNIQYF. The CDR3 DNA sequence: TGCAGTGCTAGAGACCAAACCGGGACAGCCAAAAACATTCAGTACTTC. The rearrangement uses TRBV20-1 and TRBJ2-4; tentatively, D is TRBD1 or TRBD2 (5 bases each). Trimming cost V 0 bases and J 0 bases, with 12 bases left between them. Germline-derived CDR1 and CDR2 are DFQATT and SNEGSKA (reference sequence). The CDR3 length is 16 residues.

The rearrangement uses TRBV7-9 and TRBJ2-6; no reliable D call. The CDR3 contains 16 residues. The V end was cut by 5 bases, the J end by 0 bases, with 11 bases between. Per germline, CDR1 SEHNR and CDR2 FQNEAQ (reference sequence). CDR3: CASSLPGTSGANVLTF. Here the CDR3 DNA reads TGTGCCAGCAGCCTACCCGGAACCTCTGGGGCCAACGTCCTGACTTTC.

The chain uses TRBV11-2 and TRBJ2-3; 10 positions match TRBD2. CDR1 is SGHAT and CDR2 is FQNNGV in the germline V gene. This CDR3 comprises 16 residues. V gave up 4 bases and J gave up 2 bases; unmatched junction bases: 6. CDR3 in DNA: TGTGCCAGCAGCTACAGGACTAGCGGTTTCACAGATACGCAGTATTTT. Translation gives CASSYRTSGFTDTQYF.

This chain uses TRBV9 with TRBJ2-1; TRBD1 might be the D (5 bases). The CDR3 covers 13 residues. CDR1 is SGDLS, CDR2 YYNGEE, per germline. V was shortened by 4 bases and J by 9 bases, with 14 bases between the two germline ends. In nucleotides, the CDR3 is TGTGCCAGCAGCCCAGGGCCCTCATCTGAGCAGTTCTTC. This gives the protein CASSPGPSSEQFF.

A few counts support this clonotype. The V call is TRBV28, the J call TRBJ1-2, with TRBD1 matching 8 bases. Germline V CDR1 and CDR2: MDHEN, SYDVKM. V dropped 2 bases and J dropped 8; count of bases not matched to a gene: 10. This CDR3 is 15 amino acids long. CDR3 sequence reads: CASSLTIGQGFGYTF. The CDR3 DNA is TGTGCCAGCAGTTTAACCATCGGACAGGGTTTCGGCTACACCTTC.